Listed below are T cell receptor beta chains from one sample, sequenced in a study of human T cells and chemical hapten exposure. One entry per CDR3 protein, called by TCRdb with MiXCR from the RACE reads. Altogether tens of thousands of distinct CDR3 sequences are present, about 10% being singletons, with the ten largest covering roughly 4.2%. The specimen comprised whole blood, sampled in connection with sensitization to the hapten diphenylcyclopropenone (DPC). Source of these receptors: a woman between 50 and 59 years old with alopecia areata. Some clones in this sample may be carry-over from other donors' samples. The conserved cysteine and the conserved F or W are not part of the CDR3 here.

TRBJ2-2 | TRBV7-6 | ASRLSGTGELF
TRBJ1-5 | TRBV20-1 | SARDSVGTSNQPQH
TRBJ2-3 | TRBV6-5 | ASRRLGGNTDTQY
TRBJ2-3 | TRBV5-1 | ASSLRTDTQY
TRBJ1-5 | TRBV6-1 | ASSGSQPQH
TRBJ2-1 | TRBV7-9 | ASSFVPGLLPPEQF
TRBJ1-1 | TRBV29-1 | SVVGQAVF
TRBJ2-2 | TRBV7-7 | ASSLVTGELF
TRBJ2-5 | TRBV7-8 | ASSSSGWRETQY
TRBJ1-6 | TRBV7-8 | ASSFTGGRNSPLH
TRBJ2-7 | TRBV18 | ASSPRFGEQY
TRBJ2-3 | TRBV18 | ASSPRQGGSVDTQY
TRBJ2-1 | TRBV7-6 | ASSLEERGTSSYNEQF
TRBJ2-2 | TRBV12-3/TRBV12-4 | ASSFGVNTGELF
TRBJ2-5 | TRBV11-2 | ASSFDRVETQY
TRBJ2-1 | TRBV7-9 | ASSAMAGAPYNEQF
TRBJ1-1 | TRBV5-6 | ASSSRGATEWVEAF
TRBJ2-7 | TRBV27 | ASSPGTSGSGAQY
TRBJ2-7 | TRBV18 | ASSTWEVPEQY
TRBJ2-3 | TRBV7-3 | ASSLQAGRLADTQY
TRBJ2-5 | TRBV3-1 | ASSQDWQRETQY
TRBJ2-7 | TRBV5-6 | ASSLFAGGAEQY
TRBJ2-7 | TRBV28 | ASSAPGQGGYEQY
TRBJ2-4 | TRBV29-1 | SVVGPMGNIQY
TRBJ2-5 | TRBV20-1 | SAPPPRISGTQY
TRBJ2-6 | TRBV7-2 | ASTESNSGANVLT
TRBJ1-1 | TRBV20-1 | SARFSMNTEAF
TRBJ2-7 | TRBV19 | ASSIKETGPTYEQY
TRBJ2-3 | TRBV7-9 | ASSDRLPSTDTQY
TRBJ2-7 | TRBV18 | ASSPNAASYEQY
TRBJ2-7 | TRBV27 | ASSWGSTTTTEQY
TRBJ2-5 | TRBV14 | ASSRRLRIGETQY
TRBJ1-2 | TRBV7-9 | ASSLSASPAYGYT
TRBJ2-5 | TRBV7-9 | ASSSKGADQETQY
TRBJ1-1 | TRBV24-1 | ATQRQGRTEAF
TRBJ1-1 | TRBV29-1 | SVELGQGRGTEAF
TRBJ2-2 | TRBV24-1 | ATAKTPGGWGTGELF
TRBJ2-7 | TRBV30 | AWIGRESEQY
TRBJ2-3 | TRBV29-1 | TWRGSTDTQY
TRBJ2-3 | TRBV2 | ASSEAQGGSDTQY
TRBJ1-3 | TRBV5-1 | ASSLEIGVGNSGNTIY
TRBJ2-5 | TRBV6-2/TRBV6-3 | ASSYPGGQETQY
TRBJ1-5 | TRBV27 | ASSNRGTGNQPQH
TRBJ1-6 | TRBV7-8 | ASSSRTAPWSPLH
TRBJ2-5 | TRBV5-4 | ASSEGLAGVQETQY
TRBJ2-1 | TRBV11-2 | ASSSGERAGGRNEQF
TRBJ2-7 | TRBV7-2 | ASSPNRGLTGYEQY
TRBJ1-4 | TRBV7-9 | ASSLARDNNEKLF
TRBJ1-2 | TRBV20-1 | SARVTGRDDGYT
TRBJ1-6 | TRBV12-3/TRBV12-4 | ASSLGDWNSPLH
TRBJ2-3 | TRBV28 | ASSRSWSTDTQY
TRBJ2-3 | TRBV7-6 | ASSSRAEGRMTDTQY
TRBJ1-5 | TRBV19 | ASSIRGHNQPQH
TRBJ1-1 | TRBV11-2 | ASSLDILGTGLHPNTEAF
TRBJ1-6 | TRBV7-6 | ASSGGTGSPLH
TRBJ2-5 | TRBV7-3 | ASSLNAGTQETQY
TRBJ1-2 | TRBV14 | ASSQQGRGYT